This T cell receptor (beta chain) was retrieved from a study of CD8 T cells in Susac syndrome. Trimming removed 1 base from V and 6 bases from J, with 13 bases in between. Germline CDR1 reads GTSNPN; CDR2 reads SVGIG (reference sequence). There are 14 residues in the CDR3. Random hexamers were used to reverse transcribe the RNA input (about 0.5 to 1 ug). Via MiXCR, TCRdb re-called the immunoSEQ multiplex PCR reads, giving one row per CDR3 protein. Here the sample spans around 190,000 distinct CDR3 sequences, 85% to 95% being singletons. The source of this sequence is a human donor in good health. Sequencing was done on a sample of CD4+ T cells from PBMCs. The J gene is TRBJ2-1, the V gene TRBV30; D is unresolved. CDR3 sequence reads: CAWSEGVIPNEQFF. In DNA form, the CDR3 reads TGTGCCTGGAGTGAAGGAGTGATCCCCAATGAGCAGTTCTTC.